This T cell receptor (beta chain) was sequenced in a study of chemoradiotherapy in HPV16-positive cancers. Looking at the study overall: A couple of HPV16-positive patients' cells yielded candidate HPV-specific clones and common motifs.

The protocol was immunoSEQ multiplex PCR, while the TCRdb copy is restricted to in-frame clones and leaves out a portion. The table records about 9,500 clones, 80% to 85% of them present only once. CDR3 length: 16 amino acids. V lost 5 bases, J lost 7 bases, and 21 bases lay in between. Per the germline V gene, CDR1 is MDHEN and CDR2 is SYDVKM. The source of this sequence is a human donor with HPV-associated anogenital cancer. This chain links TRBV28 with TRBJ1-3; no definite D call. Here the sequenced sample was blood, taken from a patient who underwent chemoradiotherapy. CDR3 DNA sequence: TGTGCCAGCAGTCCCTCCGGGAATGGGTATGGGAACACCATATATTTT. This sequence encodes CASSPSGNGYGNTIYF.